This T cell receptor beta chain was retrieved from a study of cytomegalovirus exposure and HLA in healthy donors listed by TCRdb under 2017. Regarding the complete study: An earlier analysis of some 550 of the donors reported approximately 270 Gb of sequence data and some 100 million unique TCR beta sequences from about 179 million T cells. Among around 400 genotyped donors of the cohort, an average of about 220,000 unique TCR beta nucleotide sequences was sequenced per donor, of which roughly 18% were non-productive. An earlier analysis of 500 to 750 of the donors applied high-throughput TCR beta sequencing to assess whether each TCR beta V gene segment acted as functional or pseudogenic. In addition to the first cohort of 666 subjects, a separate validation cohort of 130 or so different subjects was used. In the later analysis, no new phenotypic data were used to find candidate immune exposures; instead, reliance was placed on TCR beta sequences and their occurrence across donors. All discovery cohort repertoires had been generated using a single sequencing platform. The study used immunosequencing to profile the T cell repertoires of approximately 630 subjects and linked those repertoires to cytomegalovirus serostatus. Typing coverage differed by locus: A, B, C, DRB1 and DQB1 were typed in roughly 620-640 donors, DQA1 in about 560, DPA1 in some 610, and DPB1 in roughly 450. Class I and class II HLA loci were covered by the typing at four-digit resolution. A later genetic analysis used genome-wide SNP genotypes for about 65% of the 666 donors, treating that subset as a discovery cohort. Of the roughly 430 genotyped donors, 81% fell in the genetic ancestry cluster associated with self-reported Caucasian donors. Donor age, sex, ethnicity and CMV serostatus were collected together with the repertoire data. A later analysis re-analyzed previously published TCR beta repertoires from roughly 690 donors and added high-resolution HLA genotyping to study TCR occurrence patterns. To predict cytomegalovirus infection status, the study brought together high-throughput TCR immunosequencing, statistical association of individual TCRs with disease status, and machine learning. Roughly five DR-DQ haplotypes were handled as single units for association and clustering, since linkage in the cohort was strong. An early release covering roughly 600 HLA-typed donors comprised approximately 300 gigabases of sequencing data and around 86 million unique TCR sequences. The study aimed to test whether signatures of past pathogen exposure could be identified by cataloging public T cell receptors. Overall results and qualifications from the work: A few of the identified cytomegalovirus-associated TCR beta chains were confirmed in vitro to be specific for cytomegalovirus antigens. A later analysis reported that several top co-occurrence clusters appeared linked to parvovirus B19, influenza, CMV and Epstein-Barr virus. Because counts were too low, some 17 rarely observed V segments, including chromosome 9 orphons, were left out of the earlier analysis of 587 of the donors. The authors suggested that the approach could potentially be extended to other disease states and immunological phenotypes. Most TCR sequences were observed very rarely across donors, whereas some public TCRs were present in many individuals. In a later analysis, TCR association rates were found to vary across HLA loci, with the most associated TCRs seen for DRB1 alleles and the fewest for HLA-C alleles. A cluster of highly shared sequence variants was judged likely to be a technical artifact of the sequencing pipeline. Correlated functional status among segregating V segments might be attributable to linkage disequilibrium, but an unknown experimental factor could not be ruled out. At a false discovery rate of 0.05, a later analysis linked some 18,000 TCR beta sequences to specific HLA alleles. Roughly uniform sequencing depth across donors was assumed in presence/absence analyses, although this assumption may not hold. HLA typing was unavailable for some donors at each locus, so association tests used only the typed subset. According to a later analysis, most CMV-associated TCR beta chains appeared to be HLA-restricted, and the HLA associations seemed to be driven largely by CMV exposure. The study listed 164 TCR beta chains as associated with cytomegalovirus. When HLA alleles, especially DR and DQ, strongly co-occurred, TCR associations were difficult to assign to individual alleles. For the cohort, immune exposure information was limited to CMV serostatus. Some IMGT-functional V segments, including TRBV6-2 and TRBV6-3, could not be distinguished by the 87-base-pair reads and were therefore excluded. This cohort had only TCR beta chains sequenced, and the lack of alpha or paired-chain data limited which features could be detected. In a later genetic analysis, fewer N-insertions in productive TCRs were reported among donors in an Asian-associated ancestry cluster than the approximately 630-donor mean. Compared with equally common non-associated chains, HLA-associated TCR beta chains in a later analysis were more clonally expanded and had lower generation probabilities. A further reported finding was that TCR beta sequences accurately predicted the HLA-A and HLA-B alleles for most subjects in the first cohort. The classifier was reported to diagnose cytomegalovirus status with high specificity and sensitivity in both the original cohort and the validation cohort. A later genetic analysis associated a missense DCLRE1C variant with V-gene and J-gene trimming of TCR beta chains, and an independent cohort replicated the association. In an earlier analysis of under 600 of the donors, most TCR beta V segments were observed in productive rearrangements about 87% or about 30% of the time, broadly matching IMGT annotations.

In the case of this clone: Which antigen it targets is not known.

Library preparation used the immunoSEQ multiplex PCR assay. For the multiplex PCR, a mixture combining 60 forward primers for TCR Vbeta segments and 13 reverse primers for TCR Jbeta segments was used. The CDR3 region of rearranged TCR beta genes was amplified from genomic DNA with a multiplex PCR assay. The Illumina HiSeq System was used to sequence the amplified TCR beta libraries as 87-base-pair reads. Concerning the study's data processing: A later analysis counted about 80 million unique TCR beta chains across the 700 or so repertoires, and approximately 11 million of these chains were shared by at least two donors. A nearest-neighbor algorithm error-corrected the raw reads and collapsed the reads into unique sequences, merging closely related sequences to remove PCR and sequencing errors. To assign V, D and J gene segments, CDR3 sequences were aligned to IMGT reference sequences. For a sequence to be retained, at least a six-nucleotide match to both a V gene segment and a J gene segment was required. A rearrangement was called productive if the CDR3 had no stop codons and remained in frame with V and J, and every other rearrangement was called non-productive. Following IMGT convention, CDR3 was defined as the stretch from the second conserved V-encoded cysteine to the conserved J-encoded phenylalanine. Sequences without an unambiguous match to a single V gene segment were excluded from the earlier analysis of over 500 of the donors. An earlier analysis of under 750 of the donors called V segments functional above 56.7% productive rearrangements and segregating when the between-donor standard deviation exceeded 5%. To diagnose cytomegalovirus status from the catalog of TCR beta chain sequences, a statistical classification framework was built. In a later analysis, V and J genes were assigned by comparing TCR nucleotide sequences against IMGT/GENE-DB human TR gene sequences. A later analysis assigned CDR3 sequences and most-parsimonious VDJ recombination scenarios with the TCRdist pipeline. In a later analysis, each TCR beta chain was defined by its CDR3 amino acid sequence together with its V-gene family, and reads without a unique V-gene family were excluded. To address suspected cross-contamination and a sequencing artifact, a later analysis removed around 600 highly shared, low-generation-probability nucleotide sequences. In a later analysis, a clonal expansion index was calculated for each public chain from normalized within-repertoire ranks of inferred template counts. In a later analysis, generation probabilities were computed with a VDJ recombination model fitted to out-of-frame rearrangements, and the resulting probabilities were checked against IGoR. Hypergeometric tests were used in a later analysis to score TCR-TCR, TCR-HLA and TCR-CMV co-occurrence, with a repertoire-size bias correction applied to the TCR pairs. A later analysis estimated false discovery rates by permuting HLA or CMV assignments 20 times. A later analysis grouped co-occurring TCRs with DBSCAN, adding TCRdist sequence similarity when clustering within HLA-allele-positive subsets. Repertoires with fewer than 30,000 or more than 120,000 public chains, plus five repertoires with anomalous nucleotide sharing, were excluded from co-occurrence clustering. Entries here come from immuneACCESS through TCRdb and include only in-frame sequences with V and J called. Some clones fail to appear in such tables; in the studies checked, an unresolved V gene covers under half of the shortfall, and the cause of the remainder is unknown. The D gene and trimming were derived from the DNA, and the V and J assignments and clone size from that table. The table of this sample itemizes roughly 51,000 clones. Of the sample, about 6.1% is held by the ten largest clones.

The cohort comprised several hundred healthy bone marrow donors. Cohort members were all nominally healthy when sampled, although unrecorded immune exposures were likely present. The donor was CMV seropositive and was included in the group of 250 to 300 seropositive cohort members. A peripheral blood sample was provided by each donor, and peripheral blood mononuclear cells were used for TCR beta sequencing. Genomic DNA was extracted from the blood cell samples with the Qiagen DNeasy Blood Extraction Kit. The junction carries 20 bases between V and J, which are trimmed by 4 bases and 6 bases respectively. The CDR3 starts with the cysteine, ends with the phenylalanine, and has 16 residues. The kept DNA is CDR3 alone, 48 bases in frame from the first base. Sequences SGHNT (CDR1) and YYREEE (CDR2) are obtained from the germline V gene (reference sequence).

The sequenced sample consisted of PBMCs. The V and J segments used are TRBV5-4 and TRBJ2-1; the D region possibly corresponds to TRBD1 (6 bases align). This clonotype was obtained from a male donor in good health and CMV-seropositive. The bases are TGTGCCAGCAGCGCCCCGGGACAACTTTCAGGCAATGAGCAGTTCTTC. Its protein reads: CASSAPGQLSGNEQFF.